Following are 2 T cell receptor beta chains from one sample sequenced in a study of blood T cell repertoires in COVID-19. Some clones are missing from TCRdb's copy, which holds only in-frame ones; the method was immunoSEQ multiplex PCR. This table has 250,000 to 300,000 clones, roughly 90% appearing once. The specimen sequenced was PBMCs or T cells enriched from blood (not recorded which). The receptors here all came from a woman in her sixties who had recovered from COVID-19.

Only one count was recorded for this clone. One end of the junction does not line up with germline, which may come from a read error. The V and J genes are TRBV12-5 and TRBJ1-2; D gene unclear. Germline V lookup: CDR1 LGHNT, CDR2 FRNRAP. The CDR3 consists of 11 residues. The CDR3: CASGPTWPEIF. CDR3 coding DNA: TGTGCTAGTGGTCCGACATGGCCCGAAATCTTC.

DNA of the CDR3: TGTGCCAGCAGCGGCCCCCTGGGTGGCGGGAAGACCTACGAGCAGTACTTC. It encodes CASSGPLGGGKTYEQYF. The rearrangement joins TRBV9 to TRBJ2-7, with D tentatively TRBD2 (6 bases). Looked up from germline, CDR1 is SGDLS and CDR2 is YYNGEE. There are 17 residues in the CDR3. V lost 3 bases to trimming and J lost 2 bases, with 21 bases between them. Full variable domain (outside the CDR3, taken from reference TRBV9 and TRBJ2-7): DSGVTQTPKHLITATGQRVTLRCSPRSGDLSVYWYQQSLDQGLQFLIQYYNGEERAKGNILERFSAQQFPDLHSELNLSSLELGDSALYFCASSGPLGGGKTYEQYFGPGTRLTVT.